This TCR beta chain emerged from a study of Graves' ophthalmopathy and Graves' hyperthyroidism. Overall study: No treatment had been given when peripheral blood was collected at initial diagnosis.

There are many counts of this clonotype. Germline CDR1 and CDR2: MGHRA and YSYEKL. The CDR3 covers 12 residues. The V gene end was trimmed by 5 bases and the J gene end by 8 bases; junction bases not matched to a gene: 1. TCR beta CDR3 regions were amplified from RNA transcripts. First-round RT-PCR employed HTBI primers, with a second-round multiplex PCR after it. One entry per CDR3 protein, called by TCRdb with MiXCR from the multiplex PCR reads. The sample includes roughly 400,000 distinct CDR3 sequences, around 17% of them seen just once. Physicians reached a diagnosis by relying on clinical symptoms, serum thyroxine, TRAb, thyroid ultrasound and orbital computed tomography.

Sequencing used peripheral blood. The receptor was isolated from a woman aged 18-30 years with Graves' ophthalmopathy. The chain is built from TRBV4-1 and TRBJ1-3, with 9 bases identical to TRBD1. The CDR3 loop reads CASSDRGYTIYF. The CDR3 region has the DNA TGCGCCAGCAGCGACAGGGGGTACACCATATATTTT.